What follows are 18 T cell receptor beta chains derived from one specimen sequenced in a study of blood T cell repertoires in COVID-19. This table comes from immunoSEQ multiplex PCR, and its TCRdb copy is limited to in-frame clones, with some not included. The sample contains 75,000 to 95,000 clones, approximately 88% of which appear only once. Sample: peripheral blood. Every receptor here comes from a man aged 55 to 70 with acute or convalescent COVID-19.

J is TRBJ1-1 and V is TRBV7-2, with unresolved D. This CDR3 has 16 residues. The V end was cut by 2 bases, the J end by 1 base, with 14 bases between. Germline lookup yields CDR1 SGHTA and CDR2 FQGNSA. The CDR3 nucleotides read TGTGCCAGCAGCTTATCTGGAGGGATGGGGAACACTGAAGCTTTCTTT. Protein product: CASSLSGGMGNTEAFF. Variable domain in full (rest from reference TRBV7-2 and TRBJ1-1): GAGVSQSPSNKVTEKGKDVELRCDPISGHTALYWYRQSLGQGLEFLIYFQGNSAPDKSGLPSDRFSAERTGGSVSTLTIQRTQQEDSAVYLCASSLSGGMGNTEAFFGQGTRLTVV.

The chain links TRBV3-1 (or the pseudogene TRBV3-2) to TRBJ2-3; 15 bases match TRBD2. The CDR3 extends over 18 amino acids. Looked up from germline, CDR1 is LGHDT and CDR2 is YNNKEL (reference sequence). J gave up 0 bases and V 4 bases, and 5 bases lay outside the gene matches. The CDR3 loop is CASSRGTSGGRSTDTQYF. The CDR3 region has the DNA TGTGCCAGCAGCCGGGGGACTAGCGGGGGGCGGAGCACAGATACGCAGTATTTT.

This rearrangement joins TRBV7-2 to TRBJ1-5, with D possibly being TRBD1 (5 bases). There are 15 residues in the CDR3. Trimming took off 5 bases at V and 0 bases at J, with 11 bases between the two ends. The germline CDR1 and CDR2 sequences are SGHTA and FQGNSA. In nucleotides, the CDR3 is TGTGCCAGCAGCACGACAGCTTATAGCAATCAGCCCCAGCATTTT. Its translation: CASSTTAYSNQPQHF.

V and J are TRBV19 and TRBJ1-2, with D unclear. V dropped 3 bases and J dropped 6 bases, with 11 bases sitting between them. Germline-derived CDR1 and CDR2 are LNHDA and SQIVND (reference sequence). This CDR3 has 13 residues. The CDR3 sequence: CASSMAAANGYTF. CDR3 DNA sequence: TGTGCCAGTAGTATGGCGGCCGCCAATGGCTACACCTTC.

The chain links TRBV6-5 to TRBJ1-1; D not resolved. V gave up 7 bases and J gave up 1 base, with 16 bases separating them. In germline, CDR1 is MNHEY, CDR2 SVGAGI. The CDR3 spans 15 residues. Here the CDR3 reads CASNPPGSSNTEAFF. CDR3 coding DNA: TGTGCCAGCAATCCCCCGGGGTCTTCGAACACTGAAGCTTTCTTT.

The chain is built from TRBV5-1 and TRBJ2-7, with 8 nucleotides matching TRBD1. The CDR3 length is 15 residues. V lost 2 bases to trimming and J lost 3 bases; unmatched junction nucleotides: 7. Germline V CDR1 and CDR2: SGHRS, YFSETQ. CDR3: CASSLEAGGFYEQYF. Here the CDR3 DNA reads TGCGCCAGCAGCTTAGAGGCAGGGGGCTTCTACGAGCAGTACTTC.

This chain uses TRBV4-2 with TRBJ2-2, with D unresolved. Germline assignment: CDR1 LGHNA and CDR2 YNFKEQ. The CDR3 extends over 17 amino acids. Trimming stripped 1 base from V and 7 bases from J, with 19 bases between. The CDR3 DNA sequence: TGTGCCAGCAGCCAAGCTAACGCACCGACTCACGGCGGGGAGCTGTTTTTT. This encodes CASSQANAPTHGGELFF.

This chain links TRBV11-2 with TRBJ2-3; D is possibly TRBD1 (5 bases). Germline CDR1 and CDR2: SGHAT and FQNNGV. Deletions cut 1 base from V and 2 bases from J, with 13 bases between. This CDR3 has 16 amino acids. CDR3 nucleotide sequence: TGTGCCAGCAGCTTAGGTGGGGCAGCCGTCACAGATACGCAGTATTTT. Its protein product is CASSLGGAAVTDTQYF.

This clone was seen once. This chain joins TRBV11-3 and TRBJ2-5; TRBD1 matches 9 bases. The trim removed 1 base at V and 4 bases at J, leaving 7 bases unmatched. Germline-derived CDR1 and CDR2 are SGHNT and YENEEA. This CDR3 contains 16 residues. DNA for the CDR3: TGTGCCAGCAGCTTAGGAACCGGGACAGGGTTAGAGACCCAGTACTTC. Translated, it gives CASSLGTGTGLETQYF.

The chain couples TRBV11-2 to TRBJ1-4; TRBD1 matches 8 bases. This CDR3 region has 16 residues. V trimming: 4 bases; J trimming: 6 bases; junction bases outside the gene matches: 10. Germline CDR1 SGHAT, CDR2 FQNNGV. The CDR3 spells CASSSHRRRGHEKLFF. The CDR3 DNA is TGTGCCAGCAGCTCTCACCGCCGCAGGGGGCATGAAAAACTGTTTTTT. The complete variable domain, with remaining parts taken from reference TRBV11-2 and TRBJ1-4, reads EAGVAQSPRYKIIEKRQSVAFWCNPISGHATLYWYQQILGQGPKLLIQFQNNGVVDDSQLPKDRFSAERLKGVDSTLKIQPAKLEDSAVYLCASSSHRRRGHEKLFFGSGTQLSVL.

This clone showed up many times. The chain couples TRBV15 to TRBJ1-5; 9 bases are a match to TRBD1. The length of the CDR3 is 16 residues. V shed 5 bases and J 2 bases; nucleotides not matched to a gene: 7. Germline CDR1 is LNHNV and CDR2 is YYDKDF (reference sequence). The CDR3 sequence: CATSRGQGSGNQPQHF. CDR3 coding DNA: TGTGCCACCAGCCGAGGACAGGGGAGCGGCAATCAGCCCCAGCATTTT.

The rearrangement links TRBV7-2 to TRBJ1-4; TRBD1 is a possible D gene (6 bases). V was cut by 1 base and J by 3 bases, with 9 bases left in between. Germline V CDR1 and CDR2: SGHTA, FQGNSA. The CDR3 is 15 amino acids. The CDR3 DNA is TGTGCCAGCAGCTTAGACAGGGCGGCTAATGAAAAACTGTTTTTT. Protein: CASSLDRAANEKLFF.

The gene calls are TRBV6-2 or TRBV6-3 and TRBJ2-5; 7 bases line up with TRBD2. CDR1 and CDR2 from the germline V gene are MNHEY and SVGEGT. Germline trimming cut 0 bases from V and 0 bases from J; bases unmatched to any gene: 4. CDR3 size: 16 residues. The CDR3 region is CASSYSRDYNQETQYF. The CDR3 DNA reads TGTGCCAGCAGTTACTCGAGGGACTACAACCAAGAGACCCAGTACTTC.

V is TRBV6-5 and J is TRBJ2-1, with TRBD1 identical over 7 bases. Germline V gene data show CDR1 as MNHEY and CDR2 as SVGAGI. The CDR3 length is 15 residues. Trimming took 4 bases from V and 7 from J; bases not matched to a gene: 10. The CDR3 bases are TGTGCCAGCAGTTCCCAGGGGGTCGAAGGGAATGAGCAGTTCTTC. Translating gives CASSSQGVEGNEQFF.

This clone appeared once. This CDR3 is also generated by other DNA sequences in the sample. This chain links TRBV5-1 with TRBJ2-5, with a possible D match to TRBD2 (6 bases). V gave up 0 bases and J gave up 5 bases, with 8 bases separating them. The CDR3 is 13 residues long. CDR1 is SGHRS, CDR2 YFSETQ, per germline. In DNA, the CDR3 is TGCGCCAGCAGCTTGGGACTAGGGGAGACCCAGTACTTC. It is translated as CASSLGLGETQYF. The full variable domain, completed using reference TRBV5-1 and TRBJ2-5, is KAGVTQTPRYLIKTRGQQVTLSCSPISGHRSVSWYQQTPGQGLQFLFEYFSETQRNKGNFPGRFSGRQFSNSRSEMNVSTLELGDSALYLCASSLGLGETQYFGPGTRLLVL.

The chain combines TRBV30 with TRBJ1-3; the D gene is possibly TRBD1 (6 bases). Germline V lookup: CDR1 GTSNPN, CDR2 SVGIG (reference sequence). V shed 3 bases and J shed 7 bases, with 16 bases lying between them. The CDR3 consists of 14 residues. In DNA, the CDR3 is TGTGCCTGGAGCCGCCAGGGGATCGCTAACACCATATATTTT. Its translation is CAWSRQGIANTIYF. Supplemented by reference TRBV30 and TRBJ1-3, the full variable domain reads SQTIHQWPATLVQPVGSPLSLECTVEGTSNPNLYWYRQAAGRGLQLLFYSVGIGQISSEVPQNLSASRPQDRQFILSSKKLLLSDSGFYLCAWSRQGIANTIYFGEGSWLTVV.

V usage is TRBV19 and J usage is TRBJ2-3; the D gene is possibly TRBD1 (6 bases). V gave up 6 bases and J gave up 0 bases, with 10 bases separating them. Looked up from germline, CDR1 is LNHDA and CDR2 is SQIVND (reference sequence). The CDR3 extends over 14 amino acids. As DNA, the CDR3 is TGTGCCAGTAGGGACAGCCCGAGCACAGATACGCAGTATTTT. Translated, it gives CASRDSPSTDTQYF.

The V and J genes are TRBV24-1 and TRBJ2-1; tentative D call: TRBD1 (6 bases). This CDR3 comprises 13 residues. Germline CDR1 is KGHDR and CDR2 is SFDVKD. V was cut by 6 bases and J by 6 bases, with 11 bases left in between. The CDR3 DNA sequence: TGTGCCACCAGTCGTGCAGGGGCCAATGAGCAGTTCTTC. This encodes CATSRAGANEQFF.